Included here is one TCR beta chain sequence, with context. Looked up from germline, CDR1 is SGDLS and CDR2 is YYNGEE. The V end lost 4 bases, the J end lost 9 bases, and 20 bases lay between the germline ends. This CDR3 is built from 15 residues. The record originates from a study of technical replicates of blood from several donors. The assay was immunoSEQ multiplex PCR, and TCRdb's table has in-frame clones only and misses some. The sample lists over 50,000 clones; nearly 95% were seen once. The specimen sequenced was PBMCs. V and J are TRBV9 and TRBJ2-1; possibly TRBD2 for D (6 bases). This TCR was recovered from a human donor in good health. Some clones in this sample may be carry-over from other donors' samples. CDR3 region: CASSPLPAGRSEQFF. The CDR3 DNA reads as TGTGCCAGCAGCCCACTCCCGGCGGGGCGAAGTGAGCAGTTCTTC.